The clone carrying this T cell receptor (beta chain) was detected a few times. The entry originates in a study of OX40 agonist ivuxolimab in advanced cancers. Study details: Ivuxolimab, an agonist antibody against OX40 (CD134), was given to patients. Every 2 weeks, ivuxolimab was infused into the patients intravenously at between 0.01 and 10 mg/kg.

Produced via immunoSEQ multiplex PCR; TCRdb's table is partial and in-frame only. The table has 20,000 or so clones, over 75% seen once. V gave up 1 base and J gave up 6 bases, with 16 bases separating them. CDR1 and CDR2 from the germline V gene are SGHKS and YYEKEE (reference sequence). This CDR3 contains 15 residues. V gene TRBV5-5 combines with J gene TRBJ1-1, with D hard to call. The material sequenced was CD4+ or CD8+ T cells sorted from blood, taken in a trial of the OX40 agonist ivuxolimab. The TCR sequence derives from an adult with an advanced solid tumor such as melanoma, head and neck, liver or kidney cancer. This CDR3 is CASSLYPGIGSEAFF. The CDR3 DNA follows: TGTGCCAGCAGCTTGTATCCGGGGATAGGCTCTGAAGCTTTCTTT. Combining the CDR3 with reference TRBV5-5 and TRBJ1-1 gives the whole variable domain DAGVTQSPTHLIKTRGQQVTLRCSPISGHKSVSWYQQVLGQGPQFIFQYYEKEERGRGNFPDRFSARQFPNYSSELNVNALLLGDSALYLCASSLYPGIGSEAFFGQGTRLTVV.